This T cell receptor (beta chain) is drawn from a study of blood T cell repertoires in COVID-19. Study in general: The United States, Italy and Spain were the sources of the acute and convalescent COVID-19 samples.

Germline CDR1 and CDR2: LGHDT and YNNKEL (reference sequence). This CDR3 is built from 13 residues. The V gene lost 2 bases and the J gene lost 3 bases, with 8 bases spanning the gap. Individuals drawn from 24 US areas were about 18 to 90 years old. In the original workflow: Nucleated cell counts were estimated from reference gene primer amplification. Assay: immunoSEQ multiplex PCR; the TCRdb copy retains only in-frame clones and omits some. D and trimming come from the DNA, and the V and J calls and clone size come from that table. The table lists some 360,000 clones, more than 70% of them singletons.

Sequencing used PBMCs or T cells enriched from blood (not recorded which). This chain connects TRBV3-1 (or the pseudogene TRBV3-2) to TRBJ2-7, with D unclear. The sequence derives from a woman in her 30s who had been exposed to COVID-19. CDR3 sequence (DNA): TGTGCCAGCAGCCAACAGCAGGACTACGAGCAGTACTTC. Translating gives CASSQQQDYEQYF.